This note documents a single T cell receptor beta chain sequence. Antigen: not known. The donors were all Caucasian adults (living in Nashville, Tennessee). Naive CD45RA+ and memory CD45RA-negative subsets were split from CD4+ cells. Data came from immunoSEQ multiplex PCR; TCRdb stores just in-frame clones and leaves some out. Of approximately 700,000 clones in the sample, approximately 73% were seen once. This sample was included in a study of shared clonotypes between healthy human individuals. The study's findings and limits: Clonotypes not shared had lower generation probabilities than those common to all four donors.

Germline-derived CDR1 and CDR2 are SNHLY and FYNNEI. V was trimmed by 6 bases and J by 6 bases, leaving 14 bases between them. The CDR3 runs to 13 residues. The receptor was derived from a woman aged 25 to 39 in good health. Sequencing input: memory CD4+ T cells sorted from blood. The subset denotes: CD45RA-negative fraction. This rearrangement joins TRBV2 to TRBJ1-1, with a weak D call TRBD1 (6 bases). CDR3 sequence (DNA): TGTGCCAGCAGCGGCAGGGGTACAGCTGAAGCTTTCTTT. It yields the protein CASSGRGTAEAFF.